This T cell receptor (beta chain) was profiled in a study of Graves' ophthalmopathy and Graves' hyperthyroidism. Amplification targeted the TCR beta CDR3 regions, with RNA transcripts as the source material. In the first round, RT-PCR was carried out with HTBI primers, and a multiplex PCR formed the second round. One entry per CDR3 protein, called by TCRdb with MiXCR from the multiplex PCR reads. The table lists 150,000 to 200,000 distinct CDR3 sequences, around two fifths of them singletons, with over 7% in the top ten. Trimming took off 6 bases at V and 0 bases at J, with 15 bases between the two ends. The CDR3 is 15 amino acids. Germline loops: CDR1 SGHVS, CDR2 FQNEAQ.

This receptor was identified in a man aged 25-40 years with Graves' ophthalmopathy. The material sequenced was peripheral blood. The V and J genes are TRBV7-8 and TRBJ2-7; D is possibly TRBD2 (6 bases). CDR3 sequence reads: CASSYWEATSYEQYF. In DNA, the CDR3 is TGTGCCAGCAGTTACTGGGAGGCAACCTCCTACGAGCAGTACTTC.